This T cell receptor beta chain was captured in a study of chemoradiotherapy in HPV16-positive cancers. Produced via immunoSEQ multiplex PCR; TCRdb's table is partial and in-frame only. This table holds some 3,000 clones, over 75% found once. Germline assignment: CDR1 SGHRS and CDR2 YFSETQ. The junction had 18 bases not matched to a gene; V was cut back by 4 bases and J by 10 bases. This CDR3 is 17 amino acids long. In the case of this clone: Its antigen is as yet unknown.

Whole-study findings and limits: Candidate HPV-specific clones and E7-related TCR motifs grew in tumor during treatment. Better recurrence-free survival went with HPV-responsive T-cell expansion in HPV16-positive patients.

Source: tumor tissue, taken from a patient who underwent chemoradiotherapy. The J gene is TRBJ2-1, the V gene TRBV5-1; 9 nucleotides line up with TRBD2. This TCR came from a human donor with HPV-associated anogenital cancer. In DNA form, the CDR3 reads TGCGCCAGCAGCCCCTTGGGTGTGGCGGGAGGGCCGGGGGAGCAGTTCTTC. This encodes CASSPLGVAGGPGEQFF.